The 14 T cell receptor beta chains reported below all come from one sample, sequenced in a study of T cell responses to AZD1222 COVID-19 vaccine. The table came from immunoSEQ multiplex PCR; TCRdb's copy has only in-frame clones and leaves some out. The sample holds approximately 120,000 clones, 93% seen once. The specimen was peripheral blood, collected on day 0 of AZD1222 vaccination. Receptors originate from an adult in good health.

The chain couples TRBV5-4 to TRBJ1-4; D is possibly TRBD1 (6 bases). Trimming cost V 3 bases and J 5 bases, with 14 bases left between them. The V gene's germline CDR1 is SGHNT and CDR2 YYREEE (reference sequence). This CDR3 contains 15 residues. CDR3 region: CASSSRTESNEKLFF. The CDR3 DNA follows: TGTGCCAGCAGCTCCCGGACAGAGTCCAATGAAAAACTGTTTTTT.

The V and J genes are TRBV19 and TRBJ1-3; no clear D gene. CDR3 size: 14 residues. Germline V gene sequence: CDR1 LNHDA, CDR2 SQIVND (reference sequence). The V end was cut by 3 bases, the J end by 2 bases, with 8 bases between. The CDR3 sequence: CASSIQQTGNTIYF. CDR3 nucleotide sequence: TGTGCCAGTAGTATCCAACAAACTGGAAACACCATATATTTT.

The chain carries TRBV29-1 and TRBJ1-2, with TRBD1 identical over 9 bases. This CDR3 comprises 12 residues. V dropped 7 bases and J dropped 6; count of bases not matched to a gene: 6. Germline V gene lookup returns CDR1 SQVTM and CDR2 ANQGSEA. The CDR3: CSAKDRGHGYTF. For the CDR3, the DNA is TGCAGCGCCAAGGACAGGGGTCATGGCTACACCTTC.

This clone was counted only a few times. The gene calls are TRBV27 and TRBJ2-2; 10 positions agree with TRBD1. The CDR3 totals 15 residues. J was trimmed by 5 bases and V by 6 bases; bases with no gene match: 6. In germline, CDR1 is MNHEY, CDR2 SMNVEV (reference sequence). The CDR3 here is CASSSRDRGTGELFF. The CDR3 DNA is TGTGCCAGCAGCTCCCGGGACAGGGGAACCGGGGAGCTGTTTTTT.

The chain couples TRBV19 to TRBJ1-1, with TRBD1 as a possible D gene (6 bases). Trimming removed 3 bases at V and 10 bases at J, with 18 bases between. Germline V gene sequence: CDR1 LNHDA, CDR2 SQIVND (reference sequence). CDR3 length equals 14 residues. CDR3 nucleotide sequence: TGTGCCAGTAGTATCCGGACAGCGGTCACGGCAGCTTTCTTT. Protein product: CASSIRTAVTAAFF.

The V and J genes are TRBV27 and TRBJ2-7; D is perhaps TRBD2 (7 bases). CDR3 length: 15 amino acids. V lost 7 bases and J lost 2, with 18 bases in between. Germline CDR1 and CDR2: MNHEY and SMNVEV (reference sequence). CDR3 protein: CASTLRRGAPYEQYF. The CDR3 DNA is TGTGCCAGCACCCTACGCCGGGGGGCTCCCTACGAGCAGTACTTC.

The chain joins TRBV28 to TRBJ2-1; TRBD1 matches 12 bases. With V trimmed by 3 bases and J by 8 bases, 11 bases remained unmatched. Germline V gene data show CDR1 as MDHEN and CDR2 as SYDVKM. The CDR3 has 17 residues. CDR3: CASSLGQGAVGRDEQFF. CDR3 DNA sequence: TGTGCCAGCAGTTTGGGACAGGGGGCGGTTGGGAGGGATGAGCAGTTCTTC.

As DNA, the CDR3 is TGTGCCAGCAGTCGTACCGAGGGGGCAGGGTATGGCTACACCTTC. It specifies CASSRTEGAGYGYTF. The genes are TRBV6-5 and TRBJ1-2, with TRBD1 identical over 7 bases. The CDR3 has 15 amino acids. The trim removed 5 bases at V and 5 bases at J, leaving 11 bases unmatched. Germline V gene data show CDR1 as MNHEY and CDR2 as SVGAGI.

The CDR3 DNA follows: TGTGCCAGCAGCTTGGTAAACCCGGGAAACACCATATATTTT. It yields the protein CASSLVNPGNTIYF. The chain uses TRBV5-4 and TRBJ1-3; D ambiguous. Germline-derived CDR1 and CDR2 are SGHNT and YYREEE (reference sequence). V lost 0 bases and J 4 bases, leaving 8 bases between the germline ends. CDR3 length equals 14 residues.

CDR3 sequence: CASSTGPQNTEAFF. CDR3 bases: TGTGCCAGCAGCACGGGGCCTCAGAACACTGAAGCTTTCTTT. The V call is TRBV7-2, the J call TRBJ1-1; possibly TRBD1 for D (5 bases). Germline V lookup: CDR1 SGHTA, CDR2 FQGNSA. The CDR3 sequence is 14 residues long. V was shortened by 5 bases and J by 1 base, with 11 bases between the two germline ends.

The V gene is TRBV4-1, the J gene TRBJ1-4; perhaps TRBD1 as D (6 bases). V was cut by 1 base and J by 7 bases, with 13 bases left in between. Germline V lookup: CDR1 MGHRA, CDR2 YSYEKL. The CDR3 spans 15 residues. CDR3 region: CASSQGRTRGEKLFF. CDR3 DNA sequence: TGCGCCAGCAGCCAAGGGAGGACCAGGGGTGAAAAACTGTTTTTT.

The CDR3, as DNA: TGTGCCAGCAGCCCCCCCCAGGGGGGTCCCTACGAGCAGTACTTC. Translating gives CASSPPQGGPYEQYF. The genes are TRBV7-9 and TRBJ2-7, with a possible D match to TRBD1 (7 bases). This CDR3 comprises 15 residues. V was cut by 5 bases and J by 2 bases, with 16 bases left in between. CDR1 SEHNR and CDR2 FQNEAQ come from the germline V gene (reference sequence). Based on the CDR3 plus reference TRBV7-9 and TRBJ2-7, the full variable domain is DTGVSQNPRHKITKRGQNVTFRCDPISEHNRLYWYRQTLGQGPEFLTYFQNEAQLEKSRLLSDRFSAERPKGSFSTLEIQRTEQGDSAMYLCASSPPQGGPYEQYFGPGTRLTVT.

This chain uses TRBV19 with TRBJ1-1; 10 positions match TRBD1. Looked up from germline, CDR1 is LNHDA and CDR2 is SQIVND (reference sequence). V trimming: 5 bases; J trimming: 4 bases; junction bases outside the gene matches: 10. The CDR3 length is 16 residues. CDR3 loop: CASSARGRTGGTEAFF. DNA of the CDR3: TGTGCCAGTAGTGCCAGGGGTAGGACAGGGGGCACTGAAGCTTTCTTT.

As to this clone: At one boundary the junction diverges from the germline segment, which might be a read error. V usage is TRBV4-1 and J usage is TRBJ2-1; D is possibly TRBD1 (6 bases). CDR1 is MGHRA and CDR2 is YSYEKL in the germline V gene. The CDR3 sequence is 13 residues long. CDR3 sequence reads: CASSPIPDSAEVF. DNA of the CDR3: TGCGCCAGCAGCCCCATACCGGACAGCGCCGAGGTCTTC.